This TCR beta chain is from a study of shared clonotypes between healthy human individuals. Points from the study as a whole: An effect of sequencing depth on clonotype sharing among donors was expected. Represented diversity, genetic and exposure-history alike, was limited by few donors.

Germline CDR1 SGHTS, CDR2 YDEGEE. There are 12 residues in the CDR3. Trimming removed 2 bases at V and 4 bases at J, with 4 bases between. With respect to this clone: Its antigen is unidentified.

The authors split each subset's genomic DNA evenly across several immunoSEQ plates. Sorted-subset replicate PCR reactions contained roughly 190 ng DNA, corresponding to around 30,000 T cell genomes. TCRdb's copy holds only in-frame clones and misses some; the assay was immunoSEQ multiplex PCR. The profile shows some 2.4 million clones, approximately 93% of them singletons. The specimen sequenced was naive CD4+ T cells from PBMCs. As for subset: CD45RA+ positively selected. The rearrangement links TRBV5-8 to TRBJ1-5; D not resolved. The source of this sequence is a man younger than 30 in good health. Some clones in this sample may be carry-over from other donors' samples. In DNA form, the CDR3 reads TGTGCCAGCAGCTTCAGAAATCAGCCCCAGCATTTT. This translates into CASSFRNQPQHF.